Listed below are T cell receptor beta chains from one sample, sequenced in a study of T cell responses to AZD1222 COVID-19 vaccine. Using immunoSEQ multiplex PCR, the repertoire was profiled, and TCRdb retains in-frame clones only, with some absent. Of fewer than 150,000 clones in the sample, about nine tenths were seen once. Here the sequenced sample was peripheral blood, taken on day 0 of AZD1222 vaccination. The receptor set was obtained from an adult in good health. The CDR3 runs from the conserved cysteine through the conserved F or W. A D gene is named only where the DNA matches it firmly. Rows give clone size only sometimes, using once, few, many, or a class for an expanded clone.

size,D,J,V,DNA,CDR3
.,.,TRBJ1-6,TRBV7-9,TGTGCCAGCAGCCCCCAGGCCATCGGTGGTTCACCCCTCCACTTT,CASSPQAIGGSPLHF
.,.,TRBJ1-2,TRBV28,TGTGCCAGCTTGGTCGCAGGGAATGGCTACACCTTC,CASLVAGNGYTF
few,TRBD1,TRBJ1-6,TRBV7-9,TGTGCCAGCAGCTCGGGACAGGGTGATTCACCCCTCCACTTT,CASSSGQGDSPLHF
.,TRBD2,TRBJ2-5,TRBV6-2/TRBV6-3,TGTGCCAGCAGTTACGGTAGCCGGGGAGGGAAAGAGACCCAGTACTTC,CASSYGSRGGKETQYF
.,.,TRBJ1-1,TRBV19,TGTGCCAGTGCGGAGGTAGGGGCCAACACTGAAGCTTTCTTT,CASAEVGANTEAFF
.,.,TRBJ1-2,TRBV20-1,TGCAGTGCTACCCGGGACTCTGGCTACACCTTC,CSATRDSGYTF
.,.,TRBJ1-1,TRBV7-9,TGTGCCAGCAGCTCCAGCATGCGGGCGGGAACTGAAGCTTTCTTT,CASSSSMRAGTEAFF
.,.,TRBJ2-1,TRBV5-5,TGTGCCAGCAGCCGGGACCACACCTCCGATGAGCAGTTCTTC,CASSRDHTSDEQFF
.,.,TRBJ2-7,TRBV6-5,TGTGCCAGCGGACAACAATACGAGCAGTACTTC,CASGQQYEQYF
.,TRBD1,TRBJ1-5,TRBV2,TGTGCCAGCAGTCGGACAGGGATACAGCCCCAGCATTTT,CASSRTGIQPQHF
.,.,TRBJ2-7,TRBV5-1,TGCGCCAGCAGCTTGGGCCGCCTGGCCTACGAGCAGTACTTC,CASSLGRLAYEQYF
.,.,TRBJ2-1,TRBV27,TGTGCCAGCAGTATTAGGGACTCCTACAATGAGCAGTTCTTC,CASSIRDSYNEQFF
.,.,TRBJ1-2,TRBV5-8,TGTGCCAGCAACGAGGGGGGGAACTATGGCTACACCTTC,CASNEGGNYGYTF
.,TRBD1,TRBJ2-4,TRBV30,TGTGCCTGGAGTACCAACAGGGGGGAGGACATTCAGTACTTC,CAWSTNRGEDIQYF
.,TRBD1,TRBJ1-4,TRBV27,TGTGCCAGCAGACAGGGGACTTGGCGCGAAAAACTGTTTTTT,CASRQGTWREKLFF
.,.,TRBJ1-3,TRBV6-6,TGTGCCAGCAGTTACTCGGGGAGTACTGGAAACACCATATATTTT,CASSYSGSTGNTIYF
few,TRBD2,TRBJ2-1,TRBV11-3,TGTGCCAGCAGCCTCCGGGCGGGGGTCAATGAGCAGTTCTTC,CASSLRAGVNEQFF
.,.,TRBJ1-4,TRBV4-2,TGTGCCAGCAGCCAAGATAAGACGGTCTCTTGGGAAAAACTGTTTTTT,CASSQDKTVSWEKLFF
.,.,TRBJ1-1,TRBV19,TGTGCCAGTAGTATAGGACAGACCTACACTGAAGCTTTCTTT,CASSIGQTYTEAFF
.,.,TRBJ2-3,TRBV6-5,TGTGCCAGCAGGTCTACGGGGGATACGCAGTATTTT,CASRSTGDTQYF